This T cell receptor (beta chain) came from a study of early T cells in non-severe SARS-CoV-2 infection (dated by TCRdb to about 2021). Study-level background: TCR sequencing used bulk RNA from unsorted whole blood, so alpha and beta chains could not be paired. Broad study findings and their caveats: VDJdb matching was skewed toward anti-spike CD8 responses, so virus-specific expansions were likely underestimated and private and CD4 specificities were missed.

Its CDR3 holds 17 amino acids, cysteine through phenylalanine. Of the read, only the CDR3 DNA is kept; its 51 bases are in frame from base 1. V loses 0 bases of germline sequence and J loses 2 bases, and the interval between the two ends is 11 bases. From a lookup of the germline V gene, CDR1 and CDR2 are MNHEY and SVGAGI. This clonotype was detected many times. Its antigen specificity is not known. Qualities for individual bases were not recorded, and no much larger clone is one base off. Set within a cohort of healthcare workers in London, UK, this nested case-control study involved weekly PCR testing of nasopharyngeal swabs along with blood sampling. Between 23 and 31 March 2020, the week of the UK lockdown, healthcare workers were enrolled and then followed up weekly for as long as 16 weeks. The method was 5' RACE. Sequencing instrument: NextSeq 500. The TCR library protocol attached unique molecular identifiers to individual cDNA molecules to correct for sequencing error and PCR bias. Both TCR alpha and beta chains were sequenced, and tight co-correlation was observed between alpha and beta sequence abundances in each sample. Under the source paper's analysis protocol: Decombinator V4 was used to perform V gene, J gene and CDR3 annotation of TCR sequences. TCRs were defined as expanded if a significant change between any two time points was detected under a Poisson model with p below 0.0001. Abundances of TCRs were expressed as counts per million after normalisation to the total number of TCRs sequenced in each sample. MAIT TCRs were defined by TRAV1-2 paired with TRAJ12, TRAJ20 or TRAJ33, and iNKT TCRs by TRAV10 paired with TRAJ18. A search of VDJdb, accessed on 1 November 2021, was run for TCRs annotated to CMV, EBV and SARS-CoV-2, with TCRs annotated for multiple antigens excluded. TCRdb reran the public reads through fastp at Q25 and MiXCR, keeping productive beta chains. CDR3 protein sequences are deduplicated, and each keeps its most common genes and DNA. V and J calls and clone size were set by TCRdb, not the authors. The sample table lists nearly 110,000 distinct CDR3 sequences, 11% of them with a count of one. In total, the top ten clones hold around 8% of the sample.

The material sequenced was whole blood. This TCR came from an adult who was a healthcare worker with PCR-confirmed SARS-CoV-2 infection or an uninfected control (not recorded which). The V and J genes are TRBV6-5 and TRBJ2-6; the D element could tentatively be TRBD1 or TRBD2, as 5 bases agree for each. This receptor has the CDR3 CASSYSGTTPGANVLTF. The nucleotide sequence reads TGTGCCAGCAGTTACTCGGGGACGACCCCTGGGGCCAACGTCCTGACTTTC.